The T cell receptor beta chain under discussion was sequenced for a study of cytomegalovirus exposure and HLA in healthy donors. PCR was performed using 60 Vbeta and 13 Jbeta primers. Methods used by the authors: Later, about 80 million unique TCR beta chains were counted in an analysis, and about 10 million of them were shared. Sequencing was performed with immunoSEQ multiplex PCR; in TCRdb, only in-frame clones are kept and a portion is missing. The V and J calls and clone size come from that table; D and trimming were worked out from the DNA. The sample has under 200,000 clones; 70% to 80% are singletons. Germline CDR1 is SGHDT and CDR2 is YYEEEE. The CDR3 is 13 amino acids. Comments on this clone: Germline and junction disagree at one end, which may indicate a read error.

This clonotype was sampled from a woman in her thirties or forties in good health and CMV-seronegative. Sample: PBMCs. The chain is built from TRBV5-6 and TRBJ1-2, with TRBD1 matching 7 bases. The CDR3 bases are TGTGCCAGCAGCTTCCCGGGACAGACCATTGTCGCCTTC. Translation gives CASSFPGQTIVAF.